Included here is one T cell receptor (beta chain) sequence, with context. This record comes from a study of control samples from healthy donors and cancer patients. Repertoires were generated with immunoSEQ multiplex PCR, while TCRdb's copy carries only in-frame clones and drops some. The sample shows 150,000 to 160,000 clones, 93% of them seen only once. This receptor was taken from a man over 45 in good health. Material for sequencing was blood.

The CDR3 reads CASSLGETQYF. As DNA, the CDR3 is TGTGCCAGCAGTTTAGGAGAGACCCAGTACTTC. The chain is built from TRBV12-3 or TRBV12-4 and TRBJ2-5; D is unresolved. Trimming stripped 1 base from V and 4 bases from J, with 1 base between. This CDR3 has 11 residues.